Below are 12 T cell receptor beta chains sequenced from a single sample in a study of blood T cell repertoires in COVID-19. This table comes from immunoSEQ multiplex PCR, and its TCRdb copy is limited to in-frame clones, with some not included. The sample lists 150,000 to 200,000 clones; roughly nine tenths were seen once. Material for sequencing was peripheral blood. All receptors derive from a man between 70 and 80 years old with acute or convalescent COVID-19.

The chain uses TRBV5-1 and TRBJ1-1, with 7 bases aligning to TRBD1. The CDR3 is 16 amino acids. Per the germline V gene, CDR1 is SGHRS and CDR2 is YFSETQ. With 4 bases clipped from V and 4 bases from J, the junction kept 13 bases outside the gene matches. This chain's CDR3 is CASSNLMTGHGTEAFF. For the CDR3, the DNA is TGCGCCAGCAGCAACCTAATGACAGGGCATGGCACTGAAGCTTTCTTT.

This clone has just a few counts. The gene calls are TRBV5-4 and TRBJ2-5, with 8 bases that match TRBD1. The CDR3 covers 16 residues. The germline CDR1 and CDR2 sequences are SGHNT and YYREEE (reference sequence). V shed 3 bases and J 1 base; nucleotides not matched to a gene: 8. In nucleotides, the CDR3 is TGTGCCAGCAGCTATCGGACAGGGACGGGCCAAGAGACCCAGTACTTC. Translating gives CASSYRTGTGQETQYF.

This chain uses TRBV24-1 with TRBJ2-3; D gene ambiguous. V was shortened by 3 bases and J by 3 bases, with 12 bases between the two germline ends. CDR1 and CDR2 from the germline V gene are KGHDR and SFDVKD. The CDR3 loop spans 15 amino acids. As DNA, the CDR3 is TGTGCCACCAGTGATCACCCCATCGGTACAGATACGCAGTATTTT. Translating gives CATSDHPIGTDTQYF.

CDR3 region: CASSSERPYNEQFF. The CDR3 coding sequence is TGTGCCAGCAGTTCCGAGCGGCCCTACAATGAGCAGTTCTTC. The V call is TRBV6-5, the J call TRBJ2-1, with D tentatively TRBD2 (5 bases). The CDR3 runs 14 residues. Trimming stripped 4 bases from V and 2 bases from J, with 9 bases between. CDR1 and CDR2 from the germline V gene are MNHEY and SVGAGI.

The chain couples TRBV6-1 to TRBJ2-7; the D gene is possibly TRBD1 (6 bases). The CDR3 has 15 residues. Germline loops: CDR1 MNHNS, CDR2 SASEGT. The V and J ends lost 4 bases and 5 bases respectively, with 18 bases between them. The DNA for the CDR3 is TGTGCCAGCAGTGTAGCACAGGGTGTTTACGACGAGCAGTACTTC. Encoded protein: CASSVAQGVYDEQYF.

The V call is TRBV5-4, the J call TRBJ2-3; D may be TRBD2 (7 bases). V was cut by 9 bases and J by 1 base, with 12 bases left in between. The CDR3 is 13 amino acids. Germline loops: CDR1 SGHNT, CDR2 YYREEE (reference sequence). Here the CDR3 DNA reads TGTGCCACGAAGGGGGGGCGCACAGATACGCAGTATTTT. It is translated as CATKGGRTDTQYF.

V usage is TRBV5-8 and J usage is TRBJ1-3; the D gene is possibly TRBD1 (5 bases). The germline V and J ends were trimmed by 0 bases and 3 bases, with 13 bases remaining between them. The CDR3 totals 16 residues. Germline CDR1 and CDR2: SGHTS and YDEGEE. CDR3 in amino acids: CASSLGGVVGGNTIYF. CDR3 bases: TGTGCCAGCAGCTTGGGGGGGGTCGTCGGTGGAAACACCATATATTTT.

This chain joins TRBV5-4 and TRBJ2-7; 11 bases line up with TRBD2. Germline V gene lookup returns CDR1 SGHNT and CDR2 YYREEE (reference sequence). V gave up 10 bases and J gave up 1 base; unmatched junction bases: 7. The CDR3 loop spans 14 amino acids. The CDR3 reads CASRTSGQSYEQYF. Here the CDR3 DNA reads TGTGCCTCGAGGACTAGCGGGCAATCCTACGAGCAGTACTTC.

The rearrangement uses TRBV5-4 and TRBJ2-7; D is unclear. CDR1 is SGHNT, CDR2 YYREEE, per germline (reference sequence). V lost 1 base and J 4 bases, leaving 9 bases between the germline ends. This CDR3 has 13 amino acids. CDR3 sequence reads: CASSLSQSYEQYF. In DNA, the CDR3 is TGTGCCAGCAGCTTGAGTCAGTCGTACGAGCAGTACTTC.

This clone was seen more than once but under ten times. The chain joins TRBV11-2 to TRBJ2-5; TRBD1 might be the D (6 bases). The CDR3 sequence is 11 residues long. Between the trimmed V and J ends, which lost 9 bases and 7 bases, there was a span of 12 bases. Germline CDR1 and CDR2: SGHAT and FQNNGV. CDR3 region: CASGGPWTQYF. The CDR3 DNA reads TGTGCCAGTGGGGGCCCTTGGACCCAGTACTTC.

The gene calls are TRBV5-1 and TRBJ2-1, with 10 bases identical to TRBD2. This CDR3 spans 15 amino acids. Germline values: CDR1 SGHRS, CDR2 YFSETQ. The junction had 9 bases not matched to a gene; V was cut back by 4 bases and J by 8 bases. The CDR3 spells CASSPLAGRLDEQFF. CDR3 DNA sequence: TGCGCCAGCAGCCCACTAGCGGGAAGGTTAGATGAGCAGTTCTTC.

This clone was counted once. The rearrangement uses TRBV5-1 and TRBJ2-3, with 12 bases identical to TRBD1. Per germline, CDR1 SGHRS and CDR2 YFSETQ. Losses at the gene ends were 3 bases for V and 6 bases for J; bases not matched to a gene: 5. This CDR3 is 15 amino acids long. DNA of the CDR3: TGCGCCAGCAGCTGGGGACAGGGGGCGGGCGATACGCAGTATTTT. As protein: CASSWGQGAGDTQYF.